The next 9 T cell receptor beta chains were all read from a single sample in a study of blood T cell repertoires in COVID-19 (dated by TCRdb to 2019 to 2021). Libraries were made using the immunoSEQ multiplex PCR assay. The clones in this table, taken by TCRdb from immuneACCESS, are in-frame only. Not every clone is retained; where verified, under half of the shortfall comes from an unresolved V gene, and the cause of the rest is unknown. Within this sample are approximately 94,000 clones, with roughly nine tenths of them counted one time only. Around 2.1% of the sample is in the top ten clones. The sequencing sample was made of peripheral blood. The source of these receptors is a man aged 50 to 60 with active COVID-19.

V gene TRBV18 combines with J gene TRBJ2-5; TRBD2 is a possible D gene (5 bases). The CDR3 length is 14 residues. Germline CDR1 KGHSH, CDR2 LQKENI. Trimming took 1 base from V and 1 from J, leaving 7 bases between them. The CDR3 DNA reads TGTGCCAGCTCACCACAACTAGGCCAAGAGACCCAGTACTTC. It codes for CASSPQLGQETQYF.

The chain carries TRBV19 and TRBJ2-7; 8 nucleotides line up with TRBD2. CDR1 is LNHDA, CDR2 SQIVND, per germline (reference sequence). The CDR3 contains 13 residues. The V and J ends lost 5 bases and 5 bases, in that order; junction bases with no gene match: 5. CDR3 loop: CASSSGTSDEQYF. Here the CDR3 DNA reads TGTGCCAGTAGTTCAGGGACTAGTGACGAGCAGTACTTC.

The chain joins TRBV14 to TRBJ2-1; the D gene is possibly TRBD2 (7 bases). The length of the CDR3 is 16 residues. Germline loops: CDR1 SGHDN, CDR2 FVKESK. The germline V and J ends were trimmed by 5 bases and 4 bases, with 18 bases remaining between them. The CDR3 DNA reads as TGTGCCAGCAGCTTCGGGGGGACAAGGTTGTACAATGAGCAGTTCTTC. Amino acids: CASSFGGTRLYNEQFF.

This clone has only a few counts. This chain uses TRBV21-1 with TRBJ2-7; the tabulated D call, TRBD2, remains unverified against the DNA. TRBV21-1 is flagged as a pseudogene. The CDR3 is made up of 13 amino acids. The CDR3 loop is CASKGGGTYEQYV. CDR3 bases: TGTGCCAGCAAGGGGGGAGGGACCTACGAGCAGTACGTC.

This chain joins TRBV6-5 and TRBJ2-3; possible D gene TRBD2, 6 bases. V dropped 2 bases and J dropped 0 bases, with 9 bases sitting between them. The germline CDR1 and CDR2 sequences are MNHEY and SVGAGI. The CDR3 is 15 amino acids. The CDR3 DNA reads TGTGCCAGCAGTTACCGCGGGGCCAGCACAGATACGCAGTATTTT. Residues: CASSYRGASTDTQYF.

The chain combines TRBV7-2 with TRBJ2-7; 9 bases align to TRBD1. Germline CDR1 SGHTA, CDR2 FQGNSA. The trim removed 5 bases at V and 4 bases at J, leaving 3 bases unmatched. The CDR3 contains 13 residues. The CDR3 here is CASSRDRGYEQYV. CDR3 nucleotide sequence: TGTGCCAGCAGCCGAGACAGGGGGTACGAGCAGTACGTC.

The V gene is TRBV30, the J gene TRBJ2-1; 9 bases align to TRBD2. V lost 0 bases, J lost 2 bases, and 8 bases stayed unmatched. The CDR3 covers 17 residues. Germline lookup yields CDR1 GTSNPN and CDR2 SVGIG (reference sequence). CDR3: CAWSVQTGLATYNEQFF. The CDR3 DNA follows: TGTGCCTGGAGTGTACAGACCGGACTAGCGACCTACAATGAGCAGTTCTTC.

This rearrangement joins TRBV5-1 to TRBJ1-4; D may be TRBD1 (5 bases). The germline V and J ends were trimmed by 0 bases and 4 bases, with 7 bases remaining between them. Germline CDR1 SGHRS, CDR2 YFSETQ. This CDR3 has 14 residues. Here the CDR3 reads CASSLGQLNEKLFF. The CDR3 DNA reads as TGCGCCAGCAGCTTGGGACAGCTTAATGAAAAACTGTTTTTT.

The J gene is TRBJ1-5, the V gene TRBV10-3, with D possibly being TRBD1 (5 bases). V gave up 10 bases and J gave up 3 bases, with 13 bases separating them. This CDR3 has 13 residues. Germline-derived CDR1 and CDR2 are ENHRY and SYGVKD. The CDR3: CATAAGVNQPQHF. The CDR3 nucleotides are TGTGCCACCGCCGCGGGGGTCAATCAGCCCCAGCATTTT.